The TCR beta chain under discussion was sequenced for a study of Ad26.COV2.S vaccination and SARS-CoV-2 variants. Described treatment: about 20 received Ad26.COV2.S at low or high dose, single or two shots; 5 received placebo; per-sample allocation not given. Day 63 after the first injection of vaccine or placebo was the sampling time. Data came from immunoSEQ multiplex PCR; TCRdb stores just in-frame clones and leaves some out. The repertoire consists of about 390,000 clones, with around 85% occurring once and the leading ten covering more than 3%. The source of this sequence is a person aged 18 to 65 who received the Ad26.COV2.S COVID-19 vaccine or a placebo. Sequencing was performed on peripheral blood, taken in a trial of Ad26.COV2.S vaccine versus placebo.

The CDR3 nucleotides read TGTGCCTGGAGTGTGGGAGGTCCTGGTGAAAACACCATATATTTT. Amino acids: CAWSVGGPGENTIYF. The rearrangement links TRBV30 to TRBJ1-3; D unresolved. Germline V gene lookup returns CDR1 GTSNPN and CDR2 SVGIG (reference sequence). Trimming took 0 bases from V and 6 from J, leaving 15 bases between them. The CDR3 is made up of 15 amino acids.